This is a list of T cell receptor beta chains from one sample in a study of T cells in localized non-small cell lung cancer. Profiled with immunoSEQ multiplex PCR; TCRdb holds only in-frame clones, not every one. The table records tens of thousands of clones, roughly 89% of them present only once. This material consisted of peripheral blood, taken before any cancer treatment. All receptors derive from a man aged 40-75 years with stage I squamous cell lung carcinoma. Each CDR3 is given with its conserved first and last residue. D genes are given only for firm matches. Not every row has a clone size; where given, it reads once, few, many or a size class.

TRBJ1-1,TRBD1,-,TRBV19,TGTGCCAGTAGCGGGACAGGGAGTGGGGACACTGAAGCTTTCTTT,CASSGTGSGDTEAFF
TRBJ1-1,-,-,TRBV2,TGTGCCAGCAGTGTTTGGGAGTTGAACACTGAAGCTTTCTTT,CASSVWELNTEAFF
TRBJ1-2,TRBD1,-,TRBV10-3,TGTGCCATCGGTTCTTCCGGACAGGGGACAAATGGCTACACCTTC,CAIGSSGQGTNGYTF
TRBJ2-2,-,-,TRBV27,TGTGCCAGCAGTTTAAGTTGGCAGGGAAACGGGGAGCTGTTTTTT,CASSLSWQGNGELFF
TRBJ2-7,-,-,TRBV11-3,TGTGCCAGCAGCCCGAGGGGGGACAGCTCCTACGAGCAGTACTTC,CASSPRGDSSYEQYF
TRBJ1-5,TRBD1,-,TRBV10-3,TGTGCCATCAGTGAAGGACAGGGCAATCAGCCCCAGCATTTT,CAISEGQGNQPQHF
TRBJ2-3,TRBD1,-,TRBV5-1,TGCGCCAGCAGCCTGGGGACAGGGGCCATGGATACGCAGTATTTT,CASSLGTGAMDTQYF
TRBJ2-3,-,-,TRBV2,TGTGCCAGCAGTACCTACGCGGCTACGCAGTATTTT,CASSTYAATQYF
TRBJ2-6,TRBD2,-,TRBV7-2,TGTGCCAGCAGCTCGGGAGGGGCTGGGGCCAACGTCCTGACTTTC,CASSSGGAGANVLTF
TRBJ1-2,-,-,TRBV5-4,TGTGCCAGCAGCTTGGCCAGCTTCAGGGCTGAGGCTGGCTACACCTTC,CASSLASFRAEAGYTF
TRBJ1-2,-,-,TRBV9,TGTGCCAGCAGCATAGCTGACCGGGCGACTGGCTACACCTTC,CASSIADRATGYTF
TRBJ2-6,TRBD1,-,TRBV6-1,TGTGCCGCAGACAGGGGCTCTGGGGCCAACGTCCTGACTTTC,CAADRGSGANVLTF
TRBJ1-2,-,-,TRBV28,TGTGCCAGCAGTACCAGCAACTATGGCTACACCTTC,CASSTSNYGYTF
TRBJ2-5,-,-,TRBV4-1,TGCGCCAGCAAAGACCCGGGCCCGGCGACCCAGTACTTC,CASKDPGPATQYF
TRBJ2-3,TRBD2,-,TRBV7-3,TGTGCCAGCAGCCCGGGGGGGGGCACAGATACGCAGTATTTT,CASSPGGGTDTQYF
TRBJ2-7,-,few,TRBV5-6,TGTGCCAGCAGTCGTGGGACTCCCTACGAGCAGTACTTC,CASSRGTPYEQYF
TRBJ2-3,TRBD2,-,TRBV15,TGTGCCACCAGCAGAGATTCGGGGGGAGGTACGCAGTATTTT,CATSRDSGGGTQYF
TRBJ2-2,-,few,TRBV7-9,TGTGCCAGCAGCTTCCCTCGCCAGGGTGAGACCGGGGAGCTGTTTTTT,CASSFPRQGETGELFF
TRBJ1-1,-,once,TRBV4-1,TGCGCCAGCAGCCCCTCGCGACGTGGCACTGAAGCTTTCTTT,CASSPSRRGTEAFF
TRBJ1-6,-,-,TRBV7-9,TGTGCCAGCAGCTTAGTTCGGGGGGGAGATTCACCCCTCCACTTT,CASSLVRGGDSPLHF
TRBJ2-2,-,-,TRBV29-1,TGCAGCGTAACAACCGGGACACCTTCCACCGGGGAGCTGTTTTTT,CSVTTGTPSTGELFF
TRBJ2-7,-,once,TRBV9,TGTGCCAGCAGCGCCATGCCCCTCTACGAGCAGTACTTC,CASSAMPLYEQYF
TRBJ1-2,-,-,TRBV4-1,TGCGCCAGCAGCCAAGGAGGGTCTGGGGGGCGGGGCGGCTACACCTTC,CASSQGGSGGRGGYTF
TRBJ2-1,-,-,TRBV19,TGTGTGGTGGGGGGGCCCTACAATGAGCAGTTCTTC,CVVGGPYNEQFF
TRBJ2-3,-,-,TRBV5-1,TGCGCCAGCAGCTTGATCCCAGATACGCAGTATTTT,CASSLIPDTQYF
TRBJ2-1,TRBD1,-,TRBV5-1,TGCGCCAGCAGCGGGGGACAGGGGAACAATGAGCAGTTCTTC,CASSGGQGNNEQFF
TRBJ1-4,TRBD1,-,TRBV9,TGTGCCAGCAGCGGGCAGGGGGCGCGGGAGACTAATGAAAAACTGTTTTTT,CASSGQGARETNEKLFF
TRBJ1-2,-,-,TRBV21-1,TGTGCCAGCAGCTCCCCCGCGGGACAGGGAGGCGATGGCTACACCTTC,CASSSPAGQGGDGYTF
TRBJ1-1,-,-,TRBV7-9,TGTGCCAGCCGGGGGCAGGGTAATACTGAAGCTTTCTTT,CASRGQGNTEAFF
TRBJ1-6,-,-,TRBV6-1,TGTGCCAGCAGTGAACAGGGTAAAGGTAATTCACCCCTCCACTTT,CASSEQGKGNSPLHF
TRBJ1-3,-,few,TRBV15,TGTGCCACCAGCACCCCACACAGACCCTCTGGAAACACCATATATTTT,CATSTPHRPSGNTIYF
TRBJ1-2,-,-,TRBV5-4,TGTGCCAGCAGCTTGGCCCGTGGGGGGTTCTATGGCTACACTTTC,CASSLARGGFYGYTF
TRBJ2-5,-,-,TRBV18,TGTGCCAGCTCACGCCAGGATACAGTATTCCAAGAGACCCAGTACTTC,CASSRQDTVFQETQYF
TRBJ1-1,-,-,TRBV7-2,TGTGCCAGCAGCTTAGCGGGGGCTATGAACACTGAAGCTTTCTTT,CASSLAGAMNTEAFF
TRBJ1-2,-,once,TRBV6-1,TGTGCCAGCAGCCCCTCGAGGGACTATGGCTACACCTTC,CASSPSRDYGYTF
TRBJ2-5,-,-,TRBV5-4,TGTGCCAGCAGCTTGCTTACAGGGTCGGAAGAGACCCAGTACTTC,CASSLLTGSEETQYF
TRBJ1-2,-,-,TRBV9,TGTGCCAGCAGTCTCGGACAGAATCCCTTATCTGGCTATGGCTACACCTTC,CASSLGQNPLSGYGYTF
TRBJ2-7,-,-,TRBV7-3,TGTGCCAGCAGCCAACAGGGTACCTACGAGCAGTACTTC,CASSQQGTYEQYF
TRBJ2-2,TRBD1,-,TRBV7-9,TGTGCCAGCAGCTTTGGTCAGGGGGCGGACACCGGGGAGCTGTTTTTT,CASSFGQGADTGELFF
TRBJ2-3,-,-,TRBV5-1,TGCGCCAGCAGCCGGGATGCGGGTTCGTATACGCAGTATTTT,CASSRDAGSYTQYF
TRBJ1-1,-,-,TRBV14,TGTGCCAGCAGCCAAGGGGAACCTTACACTGAAGCTTTCTTT,CASSQGEPYTEAFF
TRBJ2-7,-,-,TRBV7-2,TGTGCCAGCAGCTTATTTCCCAAGGACGAGCAGTACTTC,CASSLFPKDEQYF
TRBJ2-1,-,-,TRBV4-1,TGCGCCAGCAGCCAAGGATCCGGGGTGAAAGGGATAAATGAGCAGTTCTTC,CASSQGSGVKGINEQFF
TRBJ1-2,-,few,TRBV5-4,TGTGCCAGCACCCGGTGGGGGGACCCCACTAACTATGGCTACACCTTC,CASTRWGDPTNYGYTF
TRBJ1-2,-,-,TRBV5-6,TGTGCCAGCAGCTTGGACAGCTACTATGGCTACACCTTC,CASSLDSYYGYTF
TRBJ1-6,-,-,TRBV7-9,TGTGCCAGCAGCTTAAGATCGAGGGACTCACCCCTCCACTTT,CASSLRSRDSPLHF
TRBJ2-5,-,-,TRBV5-1,TGCGCCAGCAGCTTGGGAGGACGCAGATCATCGGTGGAGACCCAGTACTTC,CASSLGGRRSSVETQYF
TRBJ1-3,-,-,TRBV29-1,TGCAGCGTTGATACGGGGGTAGCTGGAAACACCATATATTTT,CSVDTGVAGNTIYF
TRBJ2-7,-,-,TRBV9,TGTGTCAGCAGCCCAAGAGGGGGGCGGGACTCCTACGAGCAGTACTTC,CVSSPRGGRDSYEQYF
TRBJ1-5,-,-,TRBV7-2,TGTGCCAGCAGCCCGGGGCCACACAATCAGCCCCAGCATTTT,CASSPGPHNQPQHF
TRBJ1-1,-,-,TRBV6-1,TGTGCCAGCAGTGGGGCGGGGAACACTGAAGCTTTCTTT,CASSGAGNTEAFF
TRBJ1-1,TRBD1,-,TRBV5-4,TGTGCCAGCAGCTCCCAGGGGGTCCCCGAAGCTTTCTTT,CASSSQGVPEAFF